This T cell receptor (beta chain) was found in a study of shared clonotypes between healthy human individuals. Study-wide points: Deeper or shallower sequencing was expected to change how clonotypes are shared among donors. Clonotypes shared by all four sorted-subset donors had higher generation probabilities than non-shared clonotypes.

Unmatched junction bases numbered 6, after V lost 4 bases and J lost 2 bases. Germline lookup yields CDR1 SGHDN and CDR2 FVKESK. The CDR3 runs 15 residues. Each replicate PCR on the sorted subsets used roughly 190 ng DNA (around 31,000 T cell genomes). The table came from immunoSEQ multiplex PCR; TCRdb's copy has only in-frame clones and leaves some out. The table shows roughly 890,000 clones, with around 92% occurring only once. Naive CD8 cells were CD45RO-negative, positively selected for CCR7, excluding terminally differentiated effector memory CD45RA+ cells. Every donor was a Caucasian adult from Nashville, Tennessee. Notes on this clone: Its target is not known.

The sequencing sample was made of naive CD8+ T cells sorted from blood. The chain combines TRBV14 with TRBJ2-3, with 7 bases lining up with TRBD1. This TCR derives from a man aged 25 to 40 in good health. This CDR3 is CASSLMGQPTDTQYF. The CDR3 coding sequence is TGTGCCAGCAGCCTCATGGGACAGCCCACAGATACGCAGTATTTT. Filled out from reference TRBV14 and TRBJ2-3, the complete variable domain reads EAGVTQFPSHSVIEKGQTVTLRCDPISGHDNLYWYRRVMGKEIKFLLHFVKESKQDESGMPNNRFLAERTGGTYSTLKVQPAELEDSGVYFCASSLMGQPTDTQYFGPGTRLTVL.